These T cell receptor beta chains were read from a single sample in a study of T cells in tumors and immune-related adverse events. Using immunoSEQ multiplex PCR, the repertoire was profiled, and TCRdb retains in-frame clones only, with some absent. The data show about 4,300 clones, approximately 78% seen once. Sequencing was performed on skin tissue, taken from a patient treated with anti-PD-1 therapy. The receptor source for this set is a female donor with metastatic renal cell carcinoma. CDR3s include the opening cysteine and the closing phenylalanine or tryptophan. Fields, in order: D gene, V gene, clone size, J gene, CDR3 DNA, CDR3 protein. A D gene is named only where the DNA matches it firmly. Clone size is given for some rows only: seen once, a few or many times, or a class if the clone is expanded.

D: -; V: TRBV11-2; size: -; J: TRBJ2-7; DNA: TGTGCCAGCAGCTTAAGTATCTCCGAGCAGTATTTC; CDR3: CASSLSISEQYF
D: TRBD1; V: TRBV15; size: -; J: TRBJ1-2; DNA: TGTGCCACCAGCAGGGGACAGGGGGAAAGCGGCTACACCTTC; CDR3: CATSRGQGESGYTF
D: -; V: TRBV5-5; size: -; J: TRBJ1-1; DNA: TGTGCCAGCAGCTTATTTGACAGAAAGACTGAAGCTTTCTTT; CDR3: CASSLFDRKTEAFF
D: -; V: TRBV4-1; size: -; J: TRBJ2-7; DNA: TGCGCCAGCAGCCGCCAAACAGGAGACCACTACGAGCAGTACTTC; CDR3: CASSRQTGDHYEQYF
D: TRBD1; V: TRBV5-6; size: -; J: TRBJ2-7; DNA: TGTGCCAGCAGCTTGGCAGGGGGCACATACGAGCAGTACTTC; CDR3: CASSLAGGTYEQYF
D: TRBD1; V: TRBV18; size: few; J: TRBJ1-5; DNA: TGTGCCAGCTCAACAGGGGTGGGTAATCAGCCCCAGCATTTT; CDR3: CASSTGVGNQPQHF
D: -; V: TRBV7-9; size: -; J: TRBJ1-4; DNA: TGTGCCAGCAGCTTACCTAATGAAAAACTGTTTTTT; CDR3: CASSLPNEKLFF
D: -; V: TRBV29-1; size: few; J: TRBJ1-1; DNA: TGCAGCGTTGATATAGGGAGAGCTTTCTTT; CDR3: CSVDIGRAFF
D: -; V: TRBV6-7; size: -; J: TRBJ2-5; DNA: TGTGCCAGCAGTTACTCAAAAGGACAGTTTCAAGAGACCCAGTACTTC; CDR3: CASSYSKGQFQETQYF
D: -; V: TRBV5-6; size: -; J: TRBJ2-4; DNA: TGTGCCAGCAGCTGGGTCAGCGCGGCCAAAAACATTCAGTACTTC; CDR3: CASSWVSAAKNIQYF
D: -; V: TRBV15; size: -; J: TRBJ2-3; DNA: TGTGCCACCAGTCTCCTCACAGATACGCAGTATTTT; CDR3: CATSLLTDTQYF
D: -; V: TRBV2; size: -; J: TRBJ2-1; DNA: TGTGCCAACTCGGGGGGCAGGGGACAGCAGTTCTTC; CDR3: CANSGGRGQQFF
D: -; V: TRBV4-3; size: once; J: TRBJ1-2; DNA: TGCGCCAGCAGCCAAGATAGCCACCGAGGTGGCTACACCTTC; CDR3: CASSQDSHRGGYTF
D: -; V: TRBV6-1; size: -; J: TRBJ2-3; DNA: TGTGCCAGCCATAGACAGGCCAGGGCTCTAGATACGCAGTATTTT; CDR3: CASHRQARALDTQYF
D: -; V: TRBV4-3; size: -; J: TRBJ1-2; DNA: TGCGCCAGCAGCCAAGATTTTTTGGGGGATAACTATGGCTACACCTTC; CDR3: CASSQDFLGDNYGYTF
D: -; V: TRBV5-1; size: -; J: TRBJ1-1; DNA: TGCGCCAGCAGCTTTTGGACCGGGAACACTGAAGCTTTCTTT; CDR3: CASSFWTGNTEAFF
D: -; V: TRBV7-9; size: -; J: TRBJ2-4; DNA: TGTGCCAGCAGCCCGGGGACGCGGGACATTCAGTACTTC; CDR3: CASSPGTRDIQYF
D: -; V: TRBV5-1; size: -; J: TRBJ1-4; DNA: TGCGCCAGCAGCTTGGACCGGTTCACTAATGAAAAACTGTTTTTT; CDR3: CASSLDRFTNEKLFF